Listed below are T cell receptor beta chains from one sample, sequenced in a study of T cells after yellow fever vaccination. Using its own MiXCR run on the 5' RACE reads, TCRdb lists one record per CDR3 protein. Of roughly 170,000 distinct CDR3 sequences in the sample, approximately 6% were seen once. Sequencing was performed on CD4+ T cells sorted from PBMCs, taken on the day of the first yellow fever vaccination. The receptors shown here come from a man between 18 and 29 years old who received the YFV17D yellow fever vaccine. CDR3s include the opening cysteine and the closing phenylalanine or tryptophan. The D gene is left open where the match is weak. The size of a clone is reported for some rows only, either as once, few or many, or as a class for expanded clones.

TRBV15	-	TRBJ2-4	-	TGTGCCACCAGCAGAGAACAGCTCTTAGCCAAAAACATTCAGTACTTC	CATSREQLLAKNIQYF
TRBV5-1	many	TRBJ2-3	-	TGCGCCTGCACTCCGGGACAAGACACAGATACGCAGTATTTT	CACTPGQDTDTQYF
TRBV7-2	few	TRBJ2-2	-	TGTGCCAGCAGCCGACACCGGGACGGACATTCGGTCAGTCCCTTTATCGGGGAGCTGTTTTTT	CASSRHRDGHSVSPFIGELFF
TRBV2	many	TRBJ2-2	-	TGTGCCAGCAGTCTTCACAGAACCGGGGAGCTGTTTTTT	CASSLHRTGELFF
TRBV9	few	TRBJ2-5	TRBD2	TGTGCCAGCAGCTCCCGGGGGGGACAACCGATGGAGACCCAGTACTTC	CASSSRGGQPMETQYF
TRBV7-2	many	TRBJ2-3	TRBD1	TGTGCCAGCAGCTCTCGACAGGGGAGGACAGATACGCAGTATTTT	CASSSRQGRTDTQYF
TRBV20-1	many	TRBJ1-1	-	TGCAGTGCCAAGCCCGACAGCATGAACACTGAAGCTTTCTTT	CSAKPDSMNTEAFF
TRBV10-3	many	TRBJ2-5	TRBD1	TGTGCCATCAGTCGGGACAGGTCTCAAGAGACCCAGTACTTC	CAISRDRSQETQYF
TRBV3-1	many	TRBJ1-2	-	TGTGCCAGCAGCCAAATCGTTAGGGGTAAAGATGGCTACACCTTC	CASSQIVRGKDGYTF
TRBV5-1	few	TRBJ2-3	TRBD2	TGCGCCAGCAGCCCAGGGACTAGCGGGGCCCGCGCCCCAGATACGCAGTATTTT	CASSPGTSGARAPDTQYF
TRBV2	many	TRBJ1-5	-	TGTGCCAGCAGTGACAGGGATAGCAATCAGCCCCAGCATTTT	CASSDRDSNQPQHF
TRBV9	few	TRBJ1-1	TRBD1	TGTGCCAGCGGGGCACAGGGGAGGGAAGCTTTCTTT	CASGAQGREAFF
TRBV7-2	-	TRBJ1-5	-	TGTGCCAGCAGCTTCCGTGAGGCAGGGCGAAATCAGCCCCAGCATTTT	CASSFREAGRNQPQHF
TRBV5-1	few	TRBJ2-3	TRBD1	TGCGCCAGCAGCGCTGGGACAGGAAACACAGATACGCAGTATTTT	CASSAGTGNTDTQYF
TRBV18	-	TRBJ1-1	-	TGTGCCAGCTCACCACCCGCCCAGGAGGAAGCTTTCTTT	CASSPPAQEEAFF
TRBV5-1	many	TRBJ1-2	-	TGCGCCAGCAGCTCAGGGGACCGCATCGGATATGGCTACACCTTC	CASSSGDRIGYGYTF
TRBV7-9	few	TRBJ1-2	TRBD1	TGTGCCAGCAGCCGACAGGGCGGGTGGGAAGATGGCTACACCTTC	CASSRQGGWEDGYTF
TRBV6-5	few	TRBJ1-3	-	TGTGCCAGCAGTCCCACGGCGCTGTCCTCTGGAAACACCATATATTTT	CASSPTALSSGNTIYF
TRBV18	many	TRBJ1-1	-	TGTGCCAGCTCAGACAGTACTATGAACACTGAAGCTTTCTTT	CASSDSTMNTEAFF
TRBV11-1	many	TRBJ1-2	-	TGTGCCAGCAGCCTAACGACAGACTCCTATGGCTACACCTTC	CASSLTTDSYGYTF
TRBV7-3	-	TRBJ1-1	-	TGTGCCAGCAGTACGACCGGTCTCTCTCGTACTGAAGCTTTCTTT	CASSTTGLSRTEAFF
TRBV18	-	TRBJ2-1	-	TGTGCCAGCTCACCAGGGGGGGGCGCTGAAAATGAGCAGTTCTTC	CASSPGGGAENEQFF
TRBV4-3	few	TRBJ2-5	-	TGCGCCAGCAGCCAAGGGGGGTCGGAGACCCAGTACTTC	CASSQGGSETQYF
TRBV12-3/TRBV12-4	many	TRBJ1-1	-	TGTGCCAGCAGCCGACAGTTAAACACTGAAGCTTTCTTT	CASSRQLNTEAFF
TRBV25-1	many	TRBJ1-4	-	TGTGCCAGCAGCCCGGGGGGAACTAATGAAAAACTGTTTTTT	CASSPGGTNEKLFF
TRBV6-5	-	TRBJ2-3	-	TGTGCCAGCAGTTTCCGGACAGATCTCACAGATACGCAGTATTTT	CASSFRTDLTDTQYF
TRBV5-1	many	TRBJ1-1	-	TGCGCCAGCAGCTTGTCCTTGGCAGAGAACACTGAAGCTTTCTTT	CASSLSLAENTEAFF
TRBV9	many	TRBJ2-1	-	TGTGCCAGCAGCCCATCGGACCAATACAATGAGCAGTTCTTC	CASSPSDQYNEQFF
TRBV20-1	many	TRBJ2-3	TRBD2	TGCAGTGCTCCTAAGCTAGCGGGGGGGTTCACAGATACGCAGTATTTT	CSAPKLAGGFTDTQYF